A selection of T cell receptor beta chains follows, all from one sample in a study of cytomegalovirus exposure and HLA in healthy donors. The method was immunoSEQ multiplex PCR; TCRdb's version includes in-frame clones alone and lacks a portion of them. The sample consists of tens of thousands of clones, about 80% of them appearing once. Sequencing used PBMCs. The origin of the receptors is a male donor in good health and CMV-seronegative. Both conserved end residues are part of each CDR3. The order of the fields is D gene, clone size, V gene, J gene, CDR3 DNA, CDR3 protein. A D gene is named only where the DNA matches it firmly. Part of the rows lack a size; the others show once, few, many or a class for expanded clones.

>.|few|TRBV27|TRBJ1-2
TGTGCCAGCAGTTTAGGGGGGAGCTATGGCTACACCTTC
CASSLGGSYGYTF
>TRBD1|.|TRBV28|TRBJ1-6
TGTGCCAGCAGTCCCCCGGACAGGGGGCGTTCACCCCTCCACTTT
CASSPPDRGRSPLHF
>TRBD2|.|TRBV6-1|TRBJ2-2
TGTGCCAGCAGTGAGGGACTAAAACGCACCGGGGAGCTGTTTTTT
CASSEGLKRTGELFF
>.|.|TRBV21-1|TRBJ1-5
TGTGCCAGCAGCAAAGAACAGGGGACAAGCAATCAGCCCCAGCATTTT
CASSKEQGTSNQPQHF
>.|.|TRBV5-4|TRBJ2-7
TGTGCCAGCAGCTTGGACAGATCCTACGAGCAGTACTTC
CASSLDRSYEQYF
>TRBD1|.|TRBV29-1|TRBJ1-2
TGCAGCGTTACCTGGACAGGGGCCTATGGCTACACCTTC
CSVTWTGAYGYTF
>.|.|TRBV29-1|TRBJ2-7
TGCAGCGTATCCCCGACAGGAGCCTACGAGCAGTACTTC
CSVSPTGAYEQYF
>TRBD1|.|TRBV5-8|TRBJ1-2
TGTGCCAGCAGCTTGGCCAAGCTAGGGGGCGACGGCTACACCTTC
CASSLAKLGGDGYTF
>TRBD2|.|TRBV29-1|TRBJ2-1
TGCAGCGTTGCACTAGCGGGAAAGAATGAGCAGTTCTTC
CSVALAGKNEQFF
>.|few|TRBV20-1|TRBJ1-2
TGCAGTGCTAGAGATCACATTGGCTACACCTTC
CSARDHIGYTF
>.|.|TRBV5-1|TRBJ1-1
TGCGCCAGCAGCTTGGCCGGGAGGGGTCGGACTGAAGCTTTCTTT
CASSLAGRGRTEAFF
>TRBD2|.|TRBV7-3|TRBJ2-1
TGTGCCAGCAGCTTACTAGCGGGGGATATTTACAATGAGCAGTTCTTC
CASSLLAGDIYNEQFF
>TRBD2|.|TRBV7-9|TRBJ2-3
TGTGCCAGCAGCATCCCACTAGCGGGGAGCACAGATACGCAGTATTTT
CASSIPLAGSTDTQYF
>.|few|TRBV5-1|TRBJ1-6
TGCGCCAGCAGCCCGGGGGGGGTGTATTCACCCCTCCACTTT
CASSPGGVYSPLHF
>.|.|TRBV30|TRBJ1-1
TGTGCCTGGAGGGTGGGACAAGTGAACACTGAAGCTTTCTTT
CAWRVGQVNTEAFF
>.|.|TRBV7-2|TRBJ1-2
TGTGCCAGCAAGTTTAGGACAGATTACCTCTATGGCTACACCTTC
CASKFRTDYLYGYTF
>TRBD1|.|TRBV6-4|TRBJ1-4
TGTGCCAGCAGTCGGACAGGAGGAGCCAATGAAAAACTGTTTTTT
CASSRTGGANEKLFF
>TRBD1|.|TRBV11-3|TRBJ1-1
TGTGCCAGCAGCTTAGGGACAGGCACGGGGAACACTGAAGCTTTCTTT
CASSLGTGTGNTEAFF
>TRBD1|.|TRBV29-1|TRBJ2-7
TGCAGCGTAGCCGGGACAGGGGGCGAGCAGTACTTC
CSVAGTGGEQYF
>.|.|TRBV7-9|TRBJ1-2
TGTGCCAGCAGCCCGGGGTCCGCTGGCTACACCTTC
CASSPGSAGYTF
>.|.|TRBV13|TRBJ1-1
TGTGCCAGCAGCGTGGGGGGGATGACTGAAGCTTTCTTT
CASSVGGMTEAFF
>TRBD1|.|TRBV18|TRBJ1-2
TGTGCCAGCTCCGGGACAGATGGAATCTATGGCTACACCTTC
CASSGTDGIYGYTF
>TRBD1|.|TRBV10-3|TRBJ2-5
TGTGCCATCGGCCAGGGGGTGGGAGAGACCCAGTACTTC
CAIGQGVGETQYF
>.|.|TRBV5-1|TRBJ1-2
TGCGCCAGCAGCTTGGCAAGAGCTGCTAACTATGGCTACACCTTC
CASSLARAANYGYTF
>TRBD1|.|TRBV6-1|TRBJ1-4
TGTGCCAGCAGACTACAGGGGGCAACTAATGAAAAACTGTTTTTT
CASRLQGATNEKLFF
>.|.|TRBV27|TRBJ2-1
TGTGCCAGCAGTTCCATAGTGAATGAGCAGTTCTTC
CASSSIVNEQFF
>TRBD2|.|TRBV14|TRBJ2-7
TGTGCCAGCAGCCAACGAGCGGGAGTGACCTACGAGCAGTACTTC
CASSQRAGVTYEQYF
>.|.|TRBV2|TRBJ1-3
TGTGCCAGCAGTTACCGGGACAAGCGAAACACCATATATTTT
CASSYRDKRNTIYF
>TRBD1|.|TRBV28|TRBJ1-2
TGTGCCAGCAGTCCTCAATCCGGGACAGGGCAGGGTGGCTACACCTTC
CASSPQSGTGQGGYTF
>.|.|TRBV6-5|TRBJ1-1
TGTGCCAGCAGTTACTCTCGGTGGAACACTGAAGCTTTCTTT
CASSYSRWNTEAFF
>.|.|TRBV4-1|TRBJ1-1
TGCGCCAGCAGCCAAGAACGGGTAGGGGTGAACACTGAAGCTTTCTTT
CASSQERVGVNTEAFF
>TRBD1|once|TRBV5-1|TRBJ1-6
TGCGCCAGCAGCTTGGAGACAGGGGGAAATTCACCCCTCCACTTT
CASSLETGGNSPLHF
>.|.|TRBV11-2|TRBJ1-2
TGTGCCAGCAGCCAAACGAGGATCTTCGATGGCTACACCTTC
CASSQTRIFDGYTF
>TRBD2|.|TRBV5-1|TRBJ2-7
TGCGCCAGCAGCCGACTAGCGGGTTTCTCCTACGAGCAGTACTTC
CASSRLAGFSYEQYF
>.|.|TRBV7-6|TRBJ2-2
TGTGCCAGCAGCGGGCCGGGACTCCACACCGGGGAGCTGTTTTTT
CASSGPGLHTGELFF
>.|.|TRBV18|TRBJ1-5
TGTGCCAGCTCACGGGACTATGATCAGCCCCAGCATTTT
CASSRDYDQPQHF
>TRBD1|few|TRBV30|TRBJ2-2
TGTGCCTGGAATGGAAGCCCGGGACAGTTTAGAGCCGGGGAGCTGTTTTTT
CAWNGSPGQFRAGELFF
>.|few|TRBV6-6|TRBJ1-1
TGTGCCAGCACCCGTGAAAGGGGCACTGAAGCTTTCTTT
CASTRERGTEAFF
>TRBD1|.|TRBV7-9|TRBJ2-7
TGTGCCAGCAGCCCGTCAGGGGGCGGCGAGCAGTACTTC
CASSPSGGGEQYF
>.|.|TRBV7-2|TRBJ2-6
TGTGCCAGCAGCTTAGATTGGCGGGGGCTGGCTGGGGCCAACGTCCTGACTTTC
CASSLDWRGLAGANVLTF
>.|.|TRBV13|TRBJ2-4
TGTGCCAGCAGCACCGCCGGTAAAAACATTCAGTACTTC
CASSTAGKNIQYF
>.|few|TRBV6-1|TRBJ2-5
TGTGCCAGCAACAGGGACCAAGAGACCCAGTACTTC
CASNRDQETQYF
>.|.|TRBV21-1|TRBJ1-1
TGTGCCAGCAGCAAAAACGGTCCGGCGGGGGACACTGAAGCTTTCTTT
CASSKNGPAGDTEAFF
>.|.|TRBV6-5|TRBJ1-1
TGTGCCAGCAGACTCCAGGGGAACACTGAAGCTTTCTTT
CASRLQGNTEAFF
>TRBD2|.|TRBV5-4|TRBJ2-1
TGTGCCAGCAGCATGGGACTAGCGGGATCTAGCTCCTACAATGAGCAGTTCTTC
CASSMGLAGSSSYNEQFF
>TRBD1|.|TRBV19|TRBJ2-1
TGTGCCAGTAGTACCCGGGACAGAGCCAATGAGCAGTTCTTC
CASSTRDRANEQFF
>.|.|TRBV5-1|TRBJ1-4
TGCGCCAGCAGCTTGGTGGGGGCGCCTGATGAAAAACTGTTTTTT
CASSLVGAPDEKLFF
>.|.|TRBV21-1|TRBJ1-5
TGTGCCAGCAGCATCCCGGGACAGGGGGCGCAGGATAGCAATCAGCCCCAGCATTTT
CASSIPGQGAQDSNQPQHF
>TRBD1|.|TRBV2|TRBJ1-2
TGTGCCAGCAGTGGGGACAGGGGGGGAAACTATGGCTACACCTTC
CASSGDRGGNYGYTF
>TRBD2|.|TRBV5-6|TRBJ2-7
TGTGCCAGCAGCTTGCGCGGGGGGCCGTACGAGCAGTACTTC
CASSLRGGPYEQYF